This paragraph reports one T cell receptor (beta chain). It has no known antigen specificity. Base qualities are not recorded, but no much larger clone differs from it by a single base. The entry originates in a study of vaccination effects on CD4 cells after COVID-19 (dated 2022 in TCRdb). Broadly, across the study: The ViraFEST assay stimulated PBMC with viral peptide pools and then used TCR sequencing to identify antigen-specific CD4+ T cell clonotypes by expansion. The study compared SARS-CoV-2 spike-specific CD4+ TCR repertoires before and after mRNA vaccination in COVID-19 convalescent patients and infection-naive vaccine recipients. The full study included over 8 COVID-19 convalescent patients and a few SARS-CoV-2-naive healthy vaccine recipients. Cultures from other donors in the study were sequenced using the Oncomine TCR Beta short-read assay on an Illumina iSeq 100. Two doses of either the BNT162b2 or the mRNA-1273 mRNA SARS-CoV-2 vaccine were administered to participants. About 1.8 million PBMC per well were cultured with 9 to 10 ug/ml peptides in IMDM containing around 5.3% human AB serum, 8.5 to 10 IU/ml IL-2 and gentamicin.

Trimming takes 3 bases off V and 1 base off J; junction bases not matched to a gene: 7. CDR1 and CDR2 (KGHDR, SFDVKD) derive from the germline V gene. From cysteine to phenylalanine, the CDR3 is 17 amino acids long. The kept DNA is CDR3 alone, 51 bases in frame from the first base. General findings and caveats noted by the study authors: The study was limited by a small number of convalescent patients, and early post-infection timepoints were lacking. Clones induced by infection and clones induced by vaccination both contracted markedly at late timepoints after vaccination, which fits with T cell responses waning over time. Among healthy vaccine recipients, nearly all vaccine-induced clones were SARS-CoV-2 mono-reactive, and only 1 of 255 was cross-reactive with common cold coronaviruses.

After 10 to 11 days of culture, CD4+ T cells were isolated with the EasySep CD4+ T cell isolation kit. None of the healthy vaccine recipients had a prior SARS-CoV-2 infection, which was confirmed by nucleocapsid antibody tests that came back negative both before and after vaccination. On days 3 and 7, half of the culture medium was replaced with fresh IL-2-containing medium. Each peptide stimulation condition was cultured in triplicate wells unless otherwise noted. Using Ficoll-Paque Plus gradient centrifugation, PBMC were separated from whole blood and then either used fresh or cryopreserved at -140C. The QIAamp micro DNA kit was used to extract genomic DNA from the cultured CD4+ T cells. Library preparation employed the immunoSEQ multiplex PCR assay. DNA from the cultured, isolated CD4+ T cells was subjected to TCR beta CDR3 sequencing. The authors' pipeline ran thus. The analysis removed non-productive TCR sequences, trimmed reads to the CDR3 region, and retained only CDR3s that were 7 or more amino acids long. The MANAFEST web app was used to pick out antigen-specific clonotypes by comparing their expansion in peptide wells with that in reference cultures. Positive clones required FDR<0.05 expansion versus reference and all other wells, odds ratio above 5, and frequency above 0.1% in two replicate wells. A clonotype was called cross-reactive if it was significantly expanded both in SARS-CoV-2 spike wells and in at least one common cold coronavirus spike condition. Levenshtein distance calculated with the stringdist R package was used to assess CDR3 similarity, and unrooted trees were constructed with ape in R 3.6.1. Here the immuneACCESS table is served through TCRdb, limited to in-frame sequences with V and J called. Missing clones are a known gap in these copies; in checked studies unresolved V genes cover under half, and the rest lacks a known reason. V and J calls and clone size are those listed in that table; D and trimming were worked out from the DNA. For this sample there are roughly 50,000 clones; approximately 65% appear just once. The ten largest account for 5% to 6.5% of the sample.

This receptor was obtained from a human donor who received a COVID-19 vaccine. This material consisted of CD4+ T cells from PBMCs cultured without peptide, taken before COVID-19 vaccination. The sequence joins TRBV24-1 to TRBJ2-3; 9 of the junction bases match TRBD2. The sequenced DNA is TGTGCCACCAGTGATCCCCTTGGCGGGGGGGGCACAGATACGCAGTATTTT. It encodes CATSDPLGGGGTDTQYF.